This is a list of T cell receptor beta chains from one sample in a study of patients and donors after allogeneic stem cell transplantation. TCRdb called the RT-PCR reads again in MiXCR, with one record for every CDR3 protein. Of 100,000 to 130,000 distinct CDR3 sequences listed, less than 45% are singletons. The sample comprised blood, either unsorted or a sorted T cell fraction (not recorded which). The receptors stem from a human donor who was either an allogeneic HSCT recipient or a stem cell or donor lymphocyte infusion donor (not recorded which). It is not recorded whose cells these are; they may come from a transplant donor. Both conserved end residues are trimmed from each CDR3. The size field is filled for only some rows; it gives once, few, many or a size class.

cdr3_length,clone_size,j_call,v_call,cdr3_aa
14,few,TRBJ1-5,TRBV10-3,AISEPGQGGHQPQH
10,NA,TRBJ2-7,TRBV10-3,ATGLAPYEQY
12,few,TRBJ1-1,TRBV29-1,SVGWWDRDPPFF
18,NA,TRBJ2-1,TRBV2,ASSDPSLGLAGGSYNEQF
12,few,TRBJ2-1,TRBV6-5,ASSINRGGDEQF
12,NA,TRBJ2-1,TRBV12-3/TRBV12-4,ASRSGRANNEQF
12,few,TRBJ1-2,TRBV6-1,ASSEAGGGYGYT
13,NA,TRBJ2-7,TRBV12-3/TRBV12-4,ASRLGTSASYEQY
11,NA,TRBJ2-1,TRBV18,ASSFYPYNEQF
11,NA,TRBJ1-5,TRBV15,ATSRAPRQPQH
10,NA,TRBJ2-1,TRBV19,ASSSRGVEQF
14,NA,TRBJ2-3,TRBV24-1,ATSDPARVSTDTQY
12,NA,TRBJ1-5,TRBV27,ASSLSPENQPQH
13,NA,TRBJ2-5,TRBV12-3/TRBV12-4,ASSLPGPTQETQY
14,NA,TRBJ2-7,TRBV5-1,ASSPGTSGRSYEQY
11,few,TRBJ1-6,TRBV20-1,SARAGGDSPLH
13,few,TRBJ1-2,TRBV12-5,ASGNQGDLNYGYT
12,NA,TRBJ2-7,TRBV27,ASSGRTRRSEQY
13,few,TRBJ2-7,TRBV6-1,ASSQPGTGGYEQY
15,NA,TRBJ2-4,TRBV7-2,ASSLGRLAGAKNIQY
13,NA,TRBJ1-4,TRBV4-3,ASSRSRGGEEKLF
12,NA,TRBJ1-4,TRBV28,ASIGPKTNEKLF
13,NA,TRBJ2-1,TRBV12-3/TRBV12-4,ASSPSGDPYNEQF
14,NA,TRBJ1-4,TRBV12-3/TRBV12-4,ASSWDTQATNEKLF
13,NA,TRBJ1-1,TRBV7-9,ASSVRQGRDTEAF
10,once,TRBJ2-7,TRBV7-9,ASSLRPYEQY
13,NA,TRBJ1-2,TRBV5-1,ASSFPKLELRGYT
13,once,TRBJ1-4,TRBV7-2,ASSLAPGTVEKLF
11,few,TRBJ1-4,TRBV12-3/TRBV12-4,ASSKGANEKLF
12,NA,TRBJ1-4,TRBV5-1,ASSSTGGEGKLF
12,NA,TRBJ2-3,TRBV7-2,ASSIGTPGDTQY
13,NA,TRBJ2-7,TRBV9,ASSVEGGSAYEQY
11,once,TRBJ2-2,TRBV29-1,SVGRADTGELF
12,NA,TRBJ2-1,TRBV4-2,ASSPLAGAFEQF
13,many,TRBJ1-2,TRBV4-3,ASSQGIPAVYGYT
11,NA,TRBJ1-2,TRBV29-1,SVGQQGAGGYT
13,NA,TRBJ2-3,TRBV7-2,ASSLVRESTDTQY
11,NA,TRBJ1-5,TRBV20-1,SATGNWNQPQH
13,NA,TRBJ2-3,TRBV20-1,SASGPEFFPDTQY
13,few,TRBJ1-2,TRBV24-1,ATSDPGTAAGGYT